The following is a T cell receptor (beta chain) sequence with its context. These data originate in a study of T cell changes during pregnancy in multiple sclerosis. The CDR3 is 14 residues long. The V gene end was trimmed by 6 bases and the J gene end by 6 bases; junction bases not matched to a gene: 10. Per the germline V gene, CDR1 is MNHNY and CDR2 is SVGAGI (reference sequence). The repertoire was sequenced with immunoSEQ multiplex PCR; TCRdb's copy has only in-frame clones and lacks some. The sample carries around 130,000 clones, about 96% recorded once. This receptor was obtained from a female donor with multiple sclerosis, enrolled in a pregnancy study. Sequenced material: peripheral blood, taken after pregnancy. The J gene is TRBJ2-7, the V gene TRBV6-6; TRBD1 agrees at 8 bases. CDR3 sequence: CASRHGQGVREQYF. In nucleotides, the CDR3 is TGTGCCAGCAGACACGGACAGGGAGTTCGCGAGCAGTACTTC.